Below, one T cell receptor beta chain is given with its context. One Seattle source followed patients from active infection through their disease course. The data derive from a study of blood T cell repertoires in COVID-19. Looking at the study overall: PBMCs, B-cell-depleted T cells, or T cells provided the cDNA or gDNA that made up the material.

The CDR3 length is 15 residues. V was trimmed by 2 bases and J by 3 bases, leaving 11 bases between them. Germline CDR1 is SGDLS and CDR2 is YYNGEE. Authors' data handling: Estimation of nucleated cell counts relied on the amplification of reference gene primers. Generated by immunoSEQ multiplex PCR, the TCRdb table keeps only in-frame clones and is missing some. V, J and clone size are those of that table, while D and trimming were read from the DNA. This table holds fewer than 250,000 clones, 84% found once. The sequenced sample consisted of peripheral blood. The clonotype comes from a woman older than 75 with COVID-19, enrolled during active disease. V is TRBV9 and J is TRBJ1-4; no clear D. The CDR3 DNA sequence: TGTGCCAGCAGCGTTTCGGGAATGGCTAATGAAAAACTGTTTTTT. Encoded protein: CASSVSGMANEKLFF.